The T cell receptor beta chain under discussion was sequenced for a study of pediatric ulcerative colitis. During colonoscopy, one to two rectal pinch biopsies were collected. Findings and caveats of the study: This repertoire reflects total lymphocytes rather than subpopulations like regulatory T cells. In rectum, acute severe colitis had expanded clones and less diversity.

The CDR3 length is 13 residues. Germline V gene sequence: CDR1 SEHNR, CDR2 FQNEAQ (reference sequence). The V and J ends lost 5 bases and 8 bases respectively, with 13 bases between them. TCRdb's table, derived via immunoSEQ multiplex PCR, lists solely in-frame clones and lacks some. This sample has 30,000 or so clones; roughly 81% occur once, and the top ten carry over 0.95%. Concerning this clone itself: The antigen remains unidentified.

Sequenced material: gut tissue. This chain joins TRBV7-9 and TRBJ2-1; D might be TRBD2 (6 bases). The source of this sequence is a boy between 10 and 17 years old with mild ulcerative colitis. The CDR3 nucleotides read TGTGCCAGCAGCCCTCCGCCGGGGGATGAGCAGTTCTTC. Its protein product is CASSPPPGDEQFF.